This TCR beta chain was documented in a study of blood T cell repertoires in COVID-19. Whole-study context: Sites in the United States, Italy and Spain provided acute and convalescent COVID-19 samples. Nucleic acid was either cDNA or gDNA, and it came from T cells, B-cell-depleted T cells, or PBMCs.

As originally analysed: Amplifying reference gene primers gave estimates of nucleated cell counts. Repertoires were generated with immunoSEQ multiplex PCR, while TCRdb's copy carries only in-frame clones and drops some. V, J and clone size were drawn from that table, and D and trimming were deduced from the DNA. This table holds under 200,000 clones, around 82% found once. V lost 0 bases and J 1 base, leaving 12 bases between the germline ends. Germline values: CDR1 GTSNPN, CDR2 SVGIG (reference sequence). The CDR3 has 16 residues. The sequenced material came from peripheral blood. This chain links TRBV30 with TRBJ2-2; maybe TRBD1 (5 bases). The clonotype comes from a man in his 70s with active or convalescent COVID-19. CDR3 amino acids: CAWSVWGQRNTGELFF. The CDR3 DNA reads TGTGCCTGGAGTGTATGGGGCCAGAGGAACACCGGGGAGCTGTTTTTT.